This T cell receptor beta chain is drawn from a study of blood T cell repertoires in COVID-19. For the study at large: Some COVID-19 samples were acute and others convalescent; all came from the United States, Italy and Spain. From T cells, B-cell-depleted T cells, or PBMCs came the material, which was cDNA or gDNA.

In the authors' methods: Estimation of nucleated cell counts relied on the amplification of reference gene primers. The protocol was immunoSEQ multiplex PCR, while the TCRdb copy is restricted to in-frame clones and leaves out a portion. Clone size and V and J calls were adopted from that table, with D and trimming inferred from the DNA. The sample lists roughly 190,000 clones; approximately 90% were seen once. Germline values: CDR1 SGHRS, CDR2 YFSETQ. V was cut by 0 bases and J by 4 bases, with 7 bases left in between. The length of the CDR3 is 13 residues. Sequenced: peripheral blood. This sequence originates from an elderly woman in a cohort sampled during active or convalescent COVID-19. This chain connects TRBV5-1 to TRBJ1-2, with a tentative D call TRBD1 (5 bases). The CDR3 DNA sequence: TGCGCCAGCAGCTTGGGACAGCCCTATGGCTACACCTTC. This encodes CASSLGQPYGYTF.